This TCR beta chain emerged from a study of cytomegalovirus exposure and HLA in healthy donors. The germline V and J ends were trimmed by 2 bases and 1 base, with 8 bases remaining between them. The CDR3 is made up of 14 amino acids. From germline, CDR1 is SEHNR and CDR2 FQNEAQ (reference sequence). The data were produced by immunoSEQ multiplex PCR, yet TCRdb's version contains in-frame clones alone and is incomplete. This table holds 330,000 or so clones, about nine tenths found once. The sequenced sample was PBMCs. The chain combines TRBV7-9 with TRBJ1-1; the D is unclear. This receptor was taken from a woman between 18 and 29 years old in good health and CMV-seronegative. The CDR3 region is CASSLQSENTEAFF. CDR3 nucleotide sequence: TGTGCCAGCAGCTTACAATCAGAGAACACTGAAGCTTTCTTT. Full variable domain (rest looked up from reference TRBV7-9 and TRBJ1-1): DTGVSQNPRHKITKRGQNVTFRCDPISEHNRLYWYRQTLGQGPEFLTYFQNEAQLEKSRLLSDRFSAERPKGSFSTLEIQRTEQGDSAMYLCASSLQSENTEAFFGQGTRLTVV.